The sequence of this TCR beta chain was determined in a study of cytomegalovirus exposure and HLA in healthy donors. General study points: The authors later found TCR association rates varying by HLA locus, with DRB1 most and HLA-C fewest.

It was with 60 Vbeta and 13 Jbeta primers that the PCR ran. Using immunoSEQ multiplex PCR, the repertoire was profiled, and TCRdb retains in-frame clones only, with some absent. The sample lists about 130,000 clones, roughly 80% occurring once. Details on this clone: Its specificity is unknown.

Losses at the gene ends were 5 bases for V and 6 bases for J; bases not matched to a gene: 7. CDR3 size: 14 residues. From germline, CDR1 is LNHDA and CDR2 SQIVND (reference sequence). Sequenced: PBMCs. The TCR was taken from a man younger than 30 in good health and CMV-seropositive. This chain joins TRBV19 and TRBJ2-3, with 8 bases that match TRBD2. The CDR3, as DNA: TGTGCCAGTAGTCCAGTTAGCGGGGAGGATACGCAGTATTTT. Translated, it gives CASSPVSGEDTQYF.